A single sample is the source of the 16 T cell receptor beta chains below, sequenced in a study of blood T cell repertoires in COVID-19. The protocol was immunoSEQ multiplex PCR, while the TCRdb copy is restricted to in-frame clones and leaves out a portion. The repertoire holds 430,000 or so clones, with roughly 88% as singletons. The sample comprised PBMCs or T cells enriched from blood (not recorded which). These receptors came from a young woman who had been exposed to COVID-19.

The chain combines TRBV3-1 (or the pseudogene TRBV3-2) with TRBJ2-1; a weak D match, TRBD2 (6 bases). Trimming took 3 bases from V and 10 from J, leaving 22 bases between them. The CDR3 is 16 amino acids. Germline V gene lookup returns CDR1 LGHDT and CDR2 YNNKEL (reference sequence). CDR3 region: CASSHAALARGGEQFF. CDR3 in DNA: TGTGCCAGCAGCCACGCCGCCCTAGCGCGGGGTGGGGAGCAGTTCTTC.

The CDR3 sequence is CASSESGLAGGPLRGTQYF. The CDR3 nucleotides read TGCGCCAGCAGTGAGTCTGGACTAGCGGGGGGGCCCCTTCGCGGGACCCAGTACTTC. The V gene is TRBV10-2, the J gene TRBJ2-5; the match to TRBD2 covers 15 bases. The trim removed 0 bases at V and 7 bases at J, leaving 12 bases unmatched. The CDR3 runs to 19 residues. Per the germline V gene, CDR1 is WSHSY and CDR2 is SAAADI.

The chain is built from TRBV12-3 or TRBV12-4 and TRBJ2-3, with D unresolved. This CDR3 is 13 amino acids long. V lost 4 bases, J lost 4 bases, and 9 bases lay in between. CDR3 DNA: TGTGCCAGCAGTTCCACCTATCCAGATACGCAGTATTTT. It codes for CASSSTYPDTQYF.

This clone was found once. The chain joins TRBV3-1 (or the pseudogene TRBV3-2) to TRBJ2-1; 10 bases agree with TRBD2. Germline CDR1 reads LGHDT; CDR2 reads YNNKEL (reference sequence). The CDR3 spans 18 residues. V shed 0 bases and J 6 bases; nucleotides not matched to a gene: 11. In nucleotides, the CDR3 is TGTGCCAGCAGCCAAGACGTGTGGGCAGCGGGAGGGGGCAATGAGCAGTTCTTC. Translation: CASSQDVWAAGGGNEQFF.

The genes are TRBV2 and TRBJ2-1, with 11 bases aligning to TRBD2. The CDR3 has 17 amino acids. The V gene end was trimmed by 8 bases and the J gene end by 3 bases; junction bases not matched to a gene: 12. CDR1 and CDR2 (germline): SNHLY, FYNNEI. In DNA form, the CDR3 reads TGTGCCAGCCGAAAGGAGATCCTAGCGGGAGGCTACAATGAGCAGTTCTTC. It is translated as CASRKEILAGGYNEQFF.

The CDR3 coding sequence is TGTGCCAGCAGTGTACAGGGGGGCCCCAATGAGCAGTTCTTC. Translated, it gives CASSVQGGPNEQFF. The chain employs TRBV6-4 and TRBJ2-1; 8 bases are a match to TRBD1. The CDR3 contains 14 residues. Germline values: CDR1 MRHNA, CDR2 SNTAGT. V lost 4 bases to trimming and J lost 6 bases; unmatched junction nucleotides: 5.

The chain employs TRBV28 and TRBJ1-2; 7 bases align to TRBD1. Germline trimming cut 1 base from V and 6 bases from J; bases unmatched to any gene: 14. The CDR3 has 17 residues. Germline assignment: CDR1 MDHEN and CDR2 SYDVKM. The CDR3 nucleotides read TGTGCCAGCAGTTTATCTTCGGACAGGAGACTTCTGCATGGCTACACCTTC. Translated: CASSLSSDRRLLHGYTF.

This clone appeared once. The gene calls are TRBV7-2 and TRBJ1-4; the match to TRBD1 covers 12 bases. The germline V gene encodes CDR1 SGHTA and CDR2 FQGNSA. V lost 5 bases, J lost 1 base, and 5 bases stayed unmatched. CDR3 length: 17 residues. For the CDR3, the DNA is TGTGCCAGCAGCCTAGGGACAGGGGGCTTAACTAATGAAAAACTGTTTTTT. It specifies CASSLGTGGLTNEKLFF. The variable domain in full, completed from reference TRBV7-2 and TRBJ1-4, reads GAGVSQSPSNKVTEKGKDVELRCDPISGHTALYWYRQSLGQGLEFLIYFQGNSAPDKSGLPSDRFSAERTGGSVSTLTIQRTQQEDSAVYLCASSLGTGGLTNEKLFFGSGTQLSVL.

Written as DNA, the CDR3 is TGTGCCAGCAGCCCTCCCAGGACACACCATGAGCAGTTCTTC. Translated, it gives CASSPPRTHHEQFF. V usage is TRBV13 and J usage is TRBJ2-1; D might be TRBD1 (5 bases). Germline lookup yields CDR1 PRHDT and CDR2 FYEKMQ (reference sequence). V was cut by 5 bases and J by 8 bases, with 16 bases left in between. This CDR3 is 14 amino acids long. Full variable domain (rest looked up from reference TRBV13 and TRBJ2-1): AAGVIQSPRHLIKEKRETATLKCYPIPRHDTVYWYQQGPGQDPQFLISFYEKMQSDKGSIPDRFSAQQFSDYHSELNMSSLELGDSALYFCASSPPRTHHEQFFGPGTRLTVL.

This sequence joins TRBV27 and TRBJ2-2; TRBD2 agrees at 7 bases. The CDR3 covers 15 residues. Germline V gene sequence: CDR1 MNHEY, CDR2 SMNVEV (reference sequence). V shed 5 bases, J shed 4 bases, and the junction held 7 bases outside the gene matches. The CDR3: CASSNRDYVTGELFF. In DNA, the CDR3 is TGTGCCAGCAGTAACCGGGACTACGTCACCGGGGAGCTGTTTTTT.

The rearrangement links TRBV10-3 to TRBJ1-1, with 9 positions matching TRBD1. The CDR3 runs to 11 residues. After removal of 8 bases from V and 11 bases from J, the junction contained 6 bases not matched to a gene. Per germline, CDR1 ENHRY and CDR2 SYGVKD. CDR3 loop: CAIGTGSIAFF. The CDR3, as DNA: TGTGCCATCGGGACAGGGAGTATTGCTTTCTTT.

The V and J genes are TRBV18 and TRBJ2-6; no clear D. The CDR3 covers 17 residues. V gave up 3 bases and J gave up 2 bases, with 14 bases separating them. CDR1 is KGHSH and CDR2 is LQKENI in the germline V gene. The CDR3 DNA follows: TGTGCCAGCTCACCCGCCCCCCGCGGAGCTGGGGCCAACGTCCTGACTTTC. Translated, it gives CASSPAPRGAGANVLTF.

The chain couples TRBV7-2 to TRBJ1-4; 9 bases fit TRBD1. This CDR3 spans 14 amino acids. V trimming: 4 bases; J trimming: 5 bases; junction bases outside the gene matches: 2. CDR1 SGHTA and CDR2 FQGNSA come from the germline V gene. Here the CDR3 DNA reads TGTGCCAGCAGCTCGGACAGGGGCAATGAAAAACTGTTTTTT. Amino acid sequence: CASSSDRGNEKLFF.

The chain recombines TRBV11-2 with TRBJ2-1; possible D gene TRBD2, 5 bases. The CDR3 covers 16 residues. Germline CDR1 reads SGHAT; CDR2 reads FQNNGV. Trimming left V 1 base short and J 5 bases short, with 15 bases between. The CDR3 coding sequence is TGTGCCAGCAGCTTAGGCTCGGGGATAAGGGACAATGAGCAGTTCTTC. Encoded protein: CASSLGSGIRDNEQFF.

The chain employs TRBV29-1 and TRBJ2-3, with 10 bases fitting TRBD2. The CDR3 is made up of 15 amino acids. J gave up 0 bases and V 6 bases, and 6 bases lay outside the gene matches. Germline CDR1 is SQVTM and CDR2 is ANQGSEA. CDR3 sequence reads: CSVSGGGPSTDTQYF. The CDR3 nucleotides read TGCAGCGTGAGCGGGGGGGGCCCTAGCACAGATACGCAGTATTTT.

This sequence joins TRBV12-3 or TRBV12-4 and TRBJ2-2, with 7 bases matching TRBD1. The CDR3 is 13 amino acids. V lost 2 bases, J lost 6 bases, and 0 bases stayed unmatched. The CDR3 is CASSLQGAGELFF. CDR3 sequence (DNA): TGTGCCAGCAGTTTACAGGGGGCCGGGGAGCTGTTTTTT.